This entry describes one TCR beta chain. No antigen is known for it. TCRdb's table, derived via immunoSEQ multiplex PCR, lists solely in-frame clones and lacks some. The repertoire holds around 450,000 clones, 90% seen once, with approximately 4.3% in the top ten. The CDR3 is 14 amino acids. From germline, CDR1 is SGHRS and CDR2 YFSETQ. The V end was cut by 2 bases, the J end by 0 bases, with 9 bases between. As to treatment: roughly 18 received Ad26.COV2.S at low or high dose, single or two shots; about 5 received placebo; per-sample allocation not given. Day 63 following the first vaccine or placebo injection was when the samples were taken. Aged 18-55 years, donor was enrolled in Boston in about 2020. The data derive from a study of Ad26.COV2.S vaccination and SARS-CoV-2 variants. Background on the study: Recipients of Ad26.COV2.S got it intramuscularly, once or twice 56 days apart.

Whole-study results and caveats: Higher spike-specific TCR breadth was found in vaccine recipients than in placebo recipients.

V gene TRBV5-1 combines with J gene TRBJ2-7, with a weak D call TRBD2 (7 bases). This clonotype originated in a person aged 18-65 years who received the Ad26.COV2.S COVID-19 vaccine or a placebo. The specimen was peripheral blood, collected in a trial of Ad26.COV2.S vaccine versus placebo. The CDR3 reads CASSFGGLSYEQYF. The CDR3 DNA is TGCGCCAGCAGCTTCGGGGGGCTCTCCTACGAGCAGTACTTC.